This passage covers 15 T cell receptor beta chains from one sample sequenced in a study of T-cell reconstitution after alpha-beta-depleted transplantation in children. This sample's TCRbeta library carried unique molecular identifier barcodes. One entry per CDR3 protein results from TCRdb running MiXCR on the PCR reads. Of under 250,000 distinct CDR3 sequences listed, approximately 6.9% are singletons. The sequencing used PBMCs, collected before TCRalphabeta/CD19-depleted stem cell transplant. The receptors were sampled from a boy under 10 years old with acute lymphoblastic leukemia, due to receive a stem cell transplant.

At least ten counts were recorded for this clonotype. This chain connects TRBV19 to TRBJ2-7, with D perhaps matching TRBD2 (6 bases). The CDR3 runs to 14 residues. V lost 7 bases and J lost 6, with 19 bases in between. Germline CDR1 LNHDA, CDR2 SQIVND (reference sequence). The CDR3 spells CASTLTVGLGEQYF. The CDR3 bases are TGTGCCAGTACCCTAACGGTGGGACTGGGCGAGCAGTACTTC.

This clonotype was counted many times. The chain carries TRBV14 and TRBJ2-2; D is unresolved. The CDR3 is 12 amino acids. Trimming stripped 2 bases from V and 6 bases from J, with 4 bases between. Germline-derived CDR1 and CDR2 are SGHDN and FVKESK. CDR3 region: CASSQLSGELFF. The CDR3, as DNA: TGTGCCAGCAGCCAATTATCCGGGGAGCTGTTTTTT. Full variable domain (remainder filled in from reference TRBV14 and TRBJ2-2): EAGVTQFPSHSVIEKGQTVTLRCDPISGHDNLYWYRRVMGKEIKFLLHFVKESKQDESGMPNNRFLAERTGGTYSTLKVQPAELEDSGVYFCASSQLSGELFFGEGSRLTVL.

This clonotype was picked up many times. The rearrangement uses TRBV7-9 and TRBJ2-2, with D hard to call. This CDR3 spans 13 amino acids. CDR1 and CDR2 from the germline V gene are SEHNR and FQNEAQ (reference sequence). Trimming took 4 bases from V and 2 from J, leaving 5 bases between them. CDR3 nucleotide sequence: TGTGCCAGCAGCTGGTCTAACACCGGGGAGCTGTTTTTT. Protein sequence: CASSWSNTGELFF. The variable domain in full, with the rest retrieved from reference TRBV7-9 and TRBJ2-2, is DTGVSQNPRHKITKRGQNVTFRCDPISEHNRLYWYRQTLGQGPEFLTYFQNEAQLEKSRLLSDRFSAERPKGSFSTLEIQRTEQGDSAMYLCASSWSNTGELFFGEGSRLTVL.

CDR3: CASSTGNTQYF. In DNA form, the CDR3 reads TGTGCCAGTTCGACGGGTAATACGCAGTATTTT. The chain has TRBV19 and TRBJ2-3; no clear D gene. CDR1 and CDR2 (germline): LNHDA, SQIVND (reference sequence). Trimming took 8 bases from V and 7 from J, leaving 10 bases between them. There are 11 residues in the CDR3.

V usage is TRBV5-1 and J usage is TRBJ2-3; 7 bases fit TRBD2. This CDR3 is built from 15 residues. Germline V lookup: CDR1 SGHRS, CDR2 YFSETQ. Trimming removed 4 bases from V and 4 bases from J; junction bases left unmatched: 9. CDR3 region: CASSPGRGFADTQYF. The DNA of the CDR3 is TGCGCCAGCAGCCCTGGGCGGGGGTTTGCAGATACGCAGTATTTT. Looking up the rest from reference TRBV5-1 and TRBJ2-3 gives the full variable domain: KAGVTQTPRYLIKTRGQQVTLSCSPISGHRSVSWYQQTPGQGLQFLFEYFSETQRNKGNFPGRFSGRQFSNSRSEMNVSTLELGDSALYLCASSPGRGFADTQYFGPGTRLTVL.

This clonotype appeared many times. The V and J genes are TRBV29-1 and TRBJ1-1, with 7 nucleotides matching TRBD1. Germline V gives CDR1 SQVTM, CDR2 ANQGSEA. J lost 3 bases, V lost 8 bases, and 9 bases had no gene match. This CDR3 comprises 13 residues. The CDR3 loop reads CSTRTGGYTEAFF. The CDR3 coding sequence is TGCAGCACCCGGACAGGAGGATACACTGAAGCTTTCTTT.

The chain has TRBV7-9 and TRBJ1-6; 7 bases align to TRBD1. CDR3 length equals 16 residues. The germline V gene has CDR1 SEHNR and CDR2 FQNEAQ (reference sequence). V shed 5 bases, J shed 0 bases, and the junction held 4 bases outside the gene matches. The CDR3 reads CASSTTGISYNSPLHF. The CDR3 DNA is TGTGCCAGCAGCACGACAGGGATCTCCTATAATTCACCCCTCCACTTT.

This clonotype occurred a few times. This chain uses TRBV7-6 with TRBJ2-5, with D unclear. In germline, CDR1 is SGHVS, CDR2 FNYEAQ. This CDR3 comprises 14 residues. V was clipped by 1 base and J by 5 bases, with 11 bases between them. CDR3 amino acids: CASSLGALEETQYF. The CDR3 nucleotides read TGTGCCAGCAGCTTAGGGGCCTTAGAGGAGACCCAGTACTTC.

This clonotype has a count of ten or more. The chain combines TRBV21-1 with TRBJ2-1; the D call of TRBD2 is as the table states it, not checked on the DNA. TRBV21-1 is a pseudogene segment. The CDR3 contains 15 residues. The CDR3 DNA reads TGTGCCAGCACCCGACTAGCGCCCCACTACAATGAGCAGTTCTTC. Translated: CASTRLAPHYNEQFF.

V gene TRBV2 combines with J gene TRBJ1-1; 7 positions match TRBD1. CDR3 length: 16 residues. Germline lookup yields CDR1 SNHLY and CDR2 FYNNEI. V lost 3 bases to trimming and J lost 4 bases; unmatched junction nucleotides: 11. In nucleotides, the CDR3 is TGTGCCAGCAGTGAGCAGGGGGTAGGCGCGGGCACTGAAGCTTTCTTT. Protein: CASSEQGVGAGTEAFF.

This clonotype has at least ten counts. This chain connects TRBV19 to TRBJ1-5; D is unresolved. CDR3 length: 14 amino acids. The germline V and J ends were trimmed by 7 bases and 2 bases, with 12 bases remaining between them. From germline, CDR1 is LNHDA and CDR2 SQIVND (reference sequence). The CDR3 spells CASTGILGNQPQHF. As DNA, the CDR3 is TGTGCCAGTACCGGGATTTTAGGCAATCAGCCCCAGCATTTT.

There are many counts of this clonotype. This chain uses TRBV23-1 with TRBJ2-2; the match to TRBD2 covers 8 bases. TRBV23-1 is known as an ORF, though its function is uncertain. The CDR3 length is 14 residues. The V segment lost 11 bases and the J segment 6 bases; nucleotides outside the gene matches: 11. The CDR3 DNA reads TGCGCCTCGGGCCGGACTAGCATCGCCGGGGAGCTGTTTTTT. As protein: CASGRTSIAGELFF.

This clonotype came up many times. V gene TRBV20-1 combines with J gene TRBJ1-2; TRBD1 aligns across 9 bases. This CDR3 spans 13 amino acids. Germline CDR1 and CDR2: DFQATT and SNEGSKA (reference sequence). CDR3 nucleotide sequence: TGCAGCGGTCGGACAGGGGCTAACTATGGCTACACCTTC. It is translated as CSGRTGANYGYTF.

This clonotype was detected many times. The V gene is TRBV29-1, the J gene TRBJ1-2; 12 positions match TRBD1. CDR3 length: 12 residues. The J segment lost 5 bases and the V segment lost 7 bases, leaving 2 bases of the junction unmatched. Germline values: CDR1 SQVTM, CDR2 ANQGSEA. CDR3 in amino acids: CSGDRGQYGYTF. In DNA form, the CDR3 reads TGCAGCGGGGACAGGGGGCAATATGGCTACACCTTC.

A word on this clonotype: It may be a read error: a sequence one base away is much more abundant. The chain carries TRBV12-3 or TRBV12-4 and TRBJ2-1, with D hard to call. This CDR3 has 16 residues. The V and J ends lost 5 bases and 0 bases respectively, with 14 bases between them. CDR3 region: CASSPPQGCSYNEQFF. In DNA, the CDR3 is TGTGCCAGCAGTCCCCCCCAAGGGTGCTCCTACAATGAGCAGTTCTTC.